This T cell receptor (beta chain) was captured by sequencing in a study of cytomegalovirus exposure and HLA in healthy donors (dated by TCRdb to 2017 to 2019). With regard to the full study: In an earlier analysis of approximately 640 of the donors, 276 Gb of sequence data and some 120 million unique TCR beta sequences from some 170 million T cells were reported. Roughly 300 gigabases of sequencing data and 80 million or so unique TCR sequences were included in an early release covering under 650 HLA-typed donors. Of the 300 to 500 genotyped donors, roughly 80% were placed in the genetic ancestry cluster associated with self-reported Caucasian donors. The study was designed to test whether signatures of past pathogen exposure could be identified by cataloging public T cell receptors. The study used immunosequencing to profile the T cell repertoires of approximately 640 subjects and linked those repertoires to cytomegalovirus serostatus. A separate validation cohort of over a hundred different subjects was used in addition to the roughly 640-subject first cohort. High-throughput TCR immunosequencing, statistical association of individual TCRs with disease status, and machine learning were combined to predict cytomegalovirus infection status. A later analysis re-analyzed previously published TCR beta repertoires from approximately 670 donors and added high-resolution HLA genotyping to study TCR occurrence patterns. The later analysis used no new phenotypic data to find candidate immune exposures, relying instead on TCR beta sequences and their occurrence across donors. An earlier analysis of roughly 600 of the donors used high-throughput TCR beta sequencing to judge whether each TCR beta V gene segment behaved as functional or pseudogenic. Donor age, sex, ethnicity and CMV serostatus were collected together with the repertoire data. Genome-wide SNP genotypes for about 60% of the roughly 700 donors were used in a later genetic analysis, which treated that subset as a discovery cohort. All discovery cohort repertoires had been generated using a single sequencing platform. HLA typing included class I and class II loci at four-digit resolution. The number of donors typed differed by locus, with 629-630 for A, B, C, DRB1 and DQB1, around 500 for DQA1, nearly 610 for DPA1, and some 440 for DPB1. A few DR-DQ haplotypes were treated as single units for association and clustering because of strong linkage in the cohort. Among about 370 genotyped donors of the cohort, an average of around 220,000 unique TCR beta nucleotide sequences was sequenced per donor, of which 15% to 20% were non-productive.

The cohort comprised under 700 healthy bone marrow donors. At the time of sampling, all cohort members were nominally healthy, though unrecorded immune exposures were likely present. The donor was CMV seropositive and was included in the group of 250 to 350 seropositive cohort members. Each donor provided a peripheral blood sample, and peripheral blood mononuclear cells were used for TCR beta sequencing. The Qiagen DNeasy Blood Extraction Kit was used to extract genomic DNA from the blood cell samples. The library came from the immunoSEQ multiplex PCR assay. A mixture of 60 forward primers for TCR Vbeta segments and 13 reverse primers for TCR Jbeta segments was used in the multiplex PCR. Amplification of the CDR3 region of rearranged TCR beta genes was performed with a multiplex PCR assay on genomic DNA. On the Illumina HiSeq System, the amplified TCR beta libraries were sequenced as 87-base-pair reads. In the source study's methods: Across the 670 or so repertoires, a later analysis counted around 80 million unique TCR beta chains, roughly 11 million of which were shared by at least two donors. To remove PCR and sequencing errors, raw reads were error-corrected and collapsed into unique sequences using a nearest-neighbor algorithm that merged closely related sequences. CDR3 sequences were aligned to IMGT reference sequences to assign V, D and J gene segments. For a sequence to be retained, a match of at least six nucleotides was required to both a V gene segment and a J gene segment. A rearrangement was called productive if the CDR3 had no stop codons and remained in frame with V and J, and every other rearrangement was called non-productive. Following IMGT convention, CDR3 was defined as the stretch from the second conserved V-encoded cysteine to the conserved J-encoded phenylalanine. The earlier analysis of fewer than 700 of the donors excluded sequences that lacked an unambiguous match to a single V gene segment. In an earlier analysis of around 590 of the donors, a V segment was called functional when productive rearrangements were above 56.7%, and segregating when the standard deviation between donors exceeded 5%. To diagnose cytomegalovirus status from the catalog of TCR beta chain sequences, a statistical classification framework was built. In a later analysis, TCR nucleotide sequences were compared against IMGT/GENE-DB human TR gene sequences so that V and J genes could be assigned. The TCRdist pipeline was used in a later analysis to assign CDR3 sequences and most-parsimonious VDJ recombination scenarios. In a later analysis, every TCR beta chain was defined by the combination of its CDR3 amino acid sequence and its V-gene family, and reads without a unique V-gene family were dropped. In a later analysis, around 650 highly shared, low-generation-probability nucleotide sequences were removed to address suspected cross-contamination and a sequencing artifact. In a later analysis, a clonal expansion index for each public chain was calculated from normalized within-repertoire ranks of inferred template counts. In a later analysis, generation probabilities were computed using a VDJ recombination model fitted to out-of-frame rearrangements, and the results were checked against IGoR. In a later analysis, hypergeometric tests were used to score TCR-TCR, TCR-HLA and TCR-CMV co-occurrence, with a repertoire-size bias correction applied to TCR pairs. To estimate false discovery rates, a later analysis permuted the HLA or CMV assignments 20 times. A later analysis grouped co-occurring TCRs with DBSCAN, adding TCRdist sequence similarity when clustering within HLA-allele-positive subsets. Co-occurrence clustering excluded repertoires with fewer than 30,000 or more than 120,000 public chains, plus five with anomalous nucleotide sharing. The source is immuneACCESS, and TCRdb retained only in-frame sequences with V and J called. Part of the clones is not carried over; for the studies checked, unresolved V genes explain less than half of this, and the remainder is unexplained. V and J calls and clone size follow that table, whereas D and trimming were derived from the DNA. The table for this sample lists approximately 93,000 clones; 70% to 80% of them were counted only once. Roughly 3.5% of the sample goes to the ten largest clones.

Broad study findings and their caveats: A total of some 180 TCR beta chains were listed by the study as associated with cytomegalovirus. Because HLA typing was missing for some donors at each locus, association tests included only the typed subset. According to a later analysis, TCR association rates differed among HLA loci, with DRB1 alleles showing the most associated TCRs and HLA-C alleles showing the fewest. Correlated functional status among segregating V segments might be attributable to linkage disequilibrium, but an unknown experimental factor could not be ruled out. In vitro tests confirmed that a few of the cytomegalovirus-associated TCR beta chains recognize cytomegalovirus antigens. The classifier was reported to diagnose cytomegalovirus status with high specificity and sensitivity in both the original cohort and the validation cohort. V-gene and J-gene trimming of TCR beta chains was associated with a missense DCLRE1C variant in a later genetic analysis, and the association was replicated in an independent cohort. Some IMGT-functional V segments, including TRBV6-2 and TRBV6-3, could not be distinguished by the 87-base-pair reads and were therefore excluded. A cluster of highly shared sequence variants was judged likely to represent a technical artifact of the sequencing pipeline. In a later analysis, HLA-associated TCR beta chains were found to be more clonally expanded and to have lower generation probabilities than equally common non-associated chains. Compared with the roughly 720-donor mean, donors in an Asian-associated ancestry cluster had fewer N-insertions in productive TCRs, according to a later genetic analysis. According to the authors, the approach could potentially be generalized to other disease states and immunological phenotypes. In an earlier analysis of about 600 of the donors, most TCR beta V segments appeared in productive rearrangements about 87% or about 30% of the time, broadly matching IMGT annotations. A later analysis reported that several top co-occurrence clusters appeared linked to parvovirus B19, influenza, CMV and Epstein-Barr virus. While some public TCRs were present in many individuals, most TCR sequences turned up only very rarely across donors. A further reported finding was that TCR beta sequences accurately predicted the HLA-A and HLA-B alleles for most subjects in the first cohort. A later analysis found that most CMV-associated TCR beta chains appeared HLA-restricted, with HLA associations seemingly driven largely by CMV exposure. Only TCR beta chains were sequenced in this cohort, and the absence of alpha or paired-chain data limited detectable features. For the cohort, immune exposure information was limited to CMV serostatus. The presence/absence analyses assumed that sequencing depth was roughly uniform across donors, and that assumption may not be true. In a later analysis, some 18,000 TCR beta sequences were associated with specific HLA alleles at a false discovery rate of 0.05. Because counts were too low, some 17 rarely observed V segments, including chromosome 9 orphons, were excluded from the earlier analysis of several hundred of the donors. When HLA alleles, especially DR and DQ, strongly co-occurred, attributing TCR associations to individual alleles was difficult.

Spanning cysteine to phenylalanine, the CDR3 consists of 13 amino acids. Solely the CDR3 DNA is kept, with 39 bases framed from the first base. Trimming costs V 4 bases and J 6 bases, and their ends lie 10 bases apart. Taken from the germline V gene (reference sequence), the CDR1 and CDR2 loops are GTSNPN and SVGIG. On this clone: Its antigen is unknown. No base quality values were provided; no much bigger clone lies one nucleotide off.

The sample consisted of PBMCs. This receptor was identified in a male donor in good health and CMV-seropositive. The chain is made from TRBV30 and TRBJ1-6; the D region possibly corresponds to TRBD1 (5 bases align). CDR3 protein: CAWTGSGNSPLHF. The bases are TGTGCCTGGACAGGGTCTGGTAATTCACCCCTCCACTTT.